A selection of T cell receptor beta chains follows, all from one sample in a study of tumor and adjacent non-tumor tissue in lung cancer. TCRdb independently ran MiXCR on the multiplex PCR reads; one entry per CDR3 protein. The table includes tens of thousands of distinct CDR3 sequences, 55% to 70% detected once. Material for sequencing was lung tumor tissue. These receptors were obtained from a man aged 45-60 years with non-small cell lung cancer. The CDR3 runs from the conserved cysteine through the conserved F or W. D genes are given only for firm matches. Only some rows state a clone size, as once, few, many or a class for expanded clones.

CDR3 DNA: TGTGCCAGCAGCCGGACAGGGTGGCACACTGAAGCTTCCTTT
CDR3 protein: CASSRTGWHTEASF
V gene: TRBV11-2
D gene: TRBD1
J gene: TRBJ1-1
clone size: -

CDR3 DNA: TGTGCCAGCAGTTCTCACGAGACCTACGAGCAGTACTTC
CDR3 protein: CASSSHETYEQYF
V gene: TRBV11-3
D gene: -
J gene: TRBJ2-7
clone size: -

CDR3 DNA: TGTGCCAGCAGTTGGGACACCGGGGAGCTGTTTTTT
CDR3 protein: CASSWDTGELFF
V gene: TRBV12-3/TRBV12-4
D gene: -
J gene: TRBJ2-2
clone size: many

CDR3 DNA: TGTGCCAGCAGTTTACGAGGGCGCACACACATTCAGTACTTC
CDR3 protein: CASSLRGRTHIQYF
V gene: TRBV12-3/TRBV12-4
D gene: -
J gene: TRBJ2-4
clone size: many

CDR3 DNA: TGTGCCTGGAGTGTATCCAGCGACTCCTACGAGCAGTACTTC
CDR3 protein: CAWSVSSDSYEQYF
V gene: TRBV30
D gene: -
J gene: TRBJ2-7
clone size: -

CDR3 DNA: TGTACCAGAAGTGAGGGGACAGGCGATGAGCAGTTCTTC
CDR3 protein: CTRSEGTGDEQFF
V gene: TRBV6-1
D gene: TRBD1
J gene: TRBJ2-1
clone size: -

CDR3 DNA: TGTGCCAGCAGCCGTAGTGGAAACACCGGGAAGCTGTTTTTT
CDR3 protein: CASSRSGNTGKLFF
V gene: TRBV28
D gene: -
J gene: TRBJ2-2
clone size: few

CDR3 DNA: TGCAGTGCGCGTGGTCCAGCTTCAAATGAGCAGTTCTTC
CDR3 protein: CSARGPASNEQFF
V gene: TRBV20-1
D gene: -
J gene: TRBJ2-1
clone size: -

CDR3 DNA: TGCGCCAGCAGCCAAGTAAGTTTCCTGGACCCTCACACAGATACGCAGTATTTT
CDR3 protein: CASSQVSFLDPHTDTQYF
V gene: TRBV4-1
D gene: -
J gene: TRBJ2-3
clone size: -

CDR3 DNA: TGTGCCAGCAGTTTGCCTAGCGGAGTCTACGAGCAGTACTTC
CDR3 protein: CASSLPSGVYEQYF
V gene: TRBV11-3
D gene: TRBD2
J gene: TRBJ2-7
clone size: few

CDR3 DNA: TGTGCCAGCAATTTCGGGGGGGGGTATAGTGAGCAGTTCTTC
CDR3 protein: CASNFGGGYSEQFF
V gene: TRBV12-3/TRBV12-4
D gene: TRBD2
J gene: TRBJ2-1
clone size: once

CDR3 DNA: TGCAGTGCTAGTTCATTACCGGGAGGGATCCCCGGGGAGCTGTTTTTT
CDR3 protein: CSASSLPGGIPGELFF
V gene: TRBV20-1
D gene: TRBD2
J gene: TRBJ2-2
clone size: -

CDR3 DNA: TGCAGCTTCGCCTATGGGACGTACGAGCAGTACTTC
CDR3 protein: CSFAYGTYEQYF
V gene: TRBV20-1
D gene: -
J gene: TRBJ2-7
clone size: -

CDR3 DNA: TGCACCAGCAGCCAAGATCTGGTTACTAGCGGGGTTCCGGGGGAGCAGTACTTC
CDR3 protein: CTSSQDLVTSGVPGEQYF
V gene: TRBV1
D gene: -
J gene: TRBJ2-7
clone size: many

CDR3 DNA: TGTGCCAACAGTTCCTACTGGGGGGTTGCTGGAAACACCATATATTTT
CDR3 protein: CANSSYWGVAGNTIYF
V gene: TRBV6-1
D gene: -
J gene: TRBJ1-3
clone size: -

CDR3 DNA: TGTGCCAGCAGCCCAACGGGCTCTGGAAACACCATATATTTT
CDR3 protein: CASSPTGSGNTIYF
V gene: TRBV12-3/TRBV12-4
D gene: -
J gene: TRBJ1-3
clone size: many

CDR3 DNA: TGTGCCGGCAGTCCGAATCTAGCGTTAACCTACGGGCAGTACTTC
CDR3 protein: CAGSPNLALTYGQYF
V gene: TRBV28
D gene: -
J gene: TRBJ2-7
clone size: -

CDR3 DNA: TGTGCCAGCAAAGATCGGGTGGATGGGTACGAGCAGCACTTC
CDR3 protein: CASKDRVDGYEQHF
V gene: TRBV6-1
D gene: -
J gene: TRBJ2-7
clone size: -

CDR3 DNA: TGTGCCTGGAGATGGGGACAGGGGAAGGGGAACCAATTCTTC
CDR3 protein: CAWRWGQGKGNQFF
V gene: TRBV30
D gene: TRBD1
J gene: TRBJ2-1
clone size: -